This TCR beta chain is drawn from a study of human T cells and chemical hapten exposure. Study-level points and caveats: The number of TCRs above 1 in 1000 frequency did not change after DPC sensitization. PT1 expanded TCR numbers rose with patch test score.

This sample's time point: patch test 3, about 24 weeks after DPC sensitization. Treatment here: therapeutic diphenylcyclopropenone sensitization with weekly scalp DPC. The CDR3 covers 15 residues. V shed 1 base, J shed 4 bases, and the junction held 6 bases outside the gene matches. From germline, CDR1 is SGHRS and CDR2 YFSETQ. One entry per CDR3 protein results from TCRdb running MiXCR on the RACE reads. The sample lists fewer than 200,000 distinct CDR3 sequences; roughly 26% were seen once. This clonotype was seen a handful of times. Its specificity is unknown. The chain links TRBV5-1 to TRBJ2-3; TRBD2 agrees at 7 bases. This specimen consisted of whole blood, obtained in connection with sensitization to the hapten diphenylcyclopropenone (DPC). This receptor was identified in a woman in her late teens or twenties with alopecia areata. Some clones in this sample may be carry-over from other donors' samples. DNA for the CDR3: TGCGCCAGCAGCTTGACTAGCGCAGATCCAGATACGCAGTATTTT. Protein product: CASSLTSADPDTQYF.